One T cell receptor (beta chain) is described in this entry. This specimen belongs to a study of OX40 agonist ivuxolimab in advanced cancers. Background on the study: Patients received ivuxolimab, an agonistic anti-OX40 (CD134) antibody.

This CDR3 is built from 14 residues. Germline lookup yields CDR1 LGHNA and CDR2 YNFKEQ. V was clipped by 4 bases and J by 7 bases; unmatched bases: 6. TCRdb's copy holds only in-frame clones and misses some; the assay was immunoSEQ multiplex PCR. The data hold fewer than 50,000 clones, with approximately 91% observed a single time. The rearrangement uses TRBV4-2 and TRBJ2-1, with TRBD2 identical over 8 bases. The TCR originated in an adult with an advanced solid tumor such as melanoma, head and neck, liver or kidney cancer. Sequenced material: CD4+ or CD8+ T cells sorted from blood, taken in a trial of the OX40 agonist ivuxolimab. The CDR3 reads CASSRSGTMNEQFF. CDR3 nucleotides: TGTGCCAGCAGCCGTAGCGGGACGATGAATGAGCAGTTCTTC.